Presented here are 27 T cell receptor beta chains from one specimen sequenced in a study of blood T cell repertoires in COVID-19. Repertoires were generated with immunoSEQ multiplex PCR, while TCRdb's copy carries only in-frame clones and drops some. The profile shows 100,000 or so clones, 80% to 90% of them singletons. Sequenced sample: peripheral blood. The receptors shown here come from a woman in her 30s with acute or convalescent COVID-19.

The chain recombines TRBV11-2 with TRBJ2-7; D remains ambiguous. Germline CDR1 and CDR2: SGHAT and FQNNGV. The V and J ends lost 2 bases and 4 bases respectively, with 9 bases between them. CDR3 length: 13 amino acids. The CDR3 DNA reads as TGTGCCAGCAGCTTACCCCCCGAGTACGAGCAGTACTTC. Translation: CASSLPPEYEQYF.

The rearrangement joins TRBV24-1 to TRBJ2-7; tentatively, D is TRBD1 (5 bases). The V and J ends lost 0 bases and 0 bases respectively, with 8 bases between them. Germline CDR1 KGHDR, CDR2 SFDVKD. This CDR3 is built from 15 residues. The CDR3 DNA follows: TGTGCCACCAGTGATTTGAATCAGGGCTCCTACGAGCAGTACTTC. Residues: CATSDLNQGSYEQYF.

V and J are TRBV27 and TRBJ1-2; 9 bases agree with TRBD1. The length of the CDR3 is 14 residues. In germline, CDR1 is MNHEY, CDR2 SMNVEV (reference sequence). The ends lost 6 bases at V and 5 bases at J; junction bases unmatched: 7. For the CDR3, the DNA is TGTGCCAGCAGCAGCCGGGACAGGGCTTATGGCTACACCTTC. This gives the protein CASSSRDRAYGYTF.

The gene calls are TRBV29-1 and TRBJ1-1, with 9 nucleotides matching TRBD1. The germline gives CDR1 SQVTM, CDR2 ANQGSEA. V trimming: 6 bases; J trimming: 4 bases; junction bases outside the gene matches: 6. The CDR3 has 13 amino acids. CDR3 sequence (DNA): TGCAGCGTGGAACAGGGGGCGGGCACTGAAGCTTTCTTT. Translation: CSVEQGAGTEAFF.

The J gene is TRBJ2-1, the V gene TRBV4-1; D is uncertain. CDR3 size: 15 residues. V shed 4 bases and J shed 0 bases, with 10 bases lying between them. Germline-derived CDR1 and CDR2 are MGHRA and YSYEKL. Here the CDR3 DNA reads TGCGCCAGCAGCCCCCGGTCCGTCTCCTACAATGAGCAGTTCTTC. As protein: CASSPRSVSYNEQFF.

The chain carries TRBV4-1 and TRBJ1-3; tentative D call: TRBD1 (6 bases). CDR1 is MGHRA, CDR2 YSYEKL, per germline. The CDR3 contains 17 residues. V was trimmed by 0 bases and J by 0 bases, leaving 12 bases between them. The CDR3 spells CASSQDPTGNSGNTIYF. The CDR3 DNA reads TGCGCCAGCAGCCAAGATCCCACAGGGAACTCTGGAAACACCATATATTTT.

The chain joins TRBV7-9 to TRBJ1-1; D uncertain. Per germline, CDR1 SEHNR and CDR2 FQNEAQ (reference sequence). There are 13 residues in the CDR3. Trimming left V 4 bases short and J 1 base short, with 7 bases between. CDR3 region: CASSSRENTEAFF. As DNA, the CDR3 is TGTGCCAGCAGCTCCCGGGAGAACACTGAAGCTTTCTTT. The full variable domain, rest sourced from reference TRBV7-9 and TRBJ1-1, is DTGVSQNPRHKITKRGQNVTFRCDPISEHNRLYWYRQTLGQGPEFLTYFQNEAQLEKSRLLSDRFSAERPKGSFSTLEIQRTEQGDSAMYLCASSSRENTEAFFGQGTRLTVV.

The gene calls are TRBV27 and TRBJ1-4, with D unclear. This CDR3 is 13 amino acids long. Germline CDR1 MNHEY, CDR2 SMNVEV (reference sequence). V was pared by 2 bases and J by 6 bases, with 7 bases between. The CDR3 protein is CASSLIVDEKLFF. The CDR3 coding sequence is TGTGCCAGCAGTTTAATAGTGGATGAAAAACTGTTTTTT. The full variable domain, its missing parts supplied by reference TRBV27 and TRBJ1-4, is EAQVTQNPRYLITVTGKKLTVTCSQNMNHEYMSWYRQDPGLGLRQIYYSMNVEVTDKGDVPEGYKVSRKEKRNFPLILESPSPNQTSLYFCASSLIVDEKLFFGSGTQLSVL.

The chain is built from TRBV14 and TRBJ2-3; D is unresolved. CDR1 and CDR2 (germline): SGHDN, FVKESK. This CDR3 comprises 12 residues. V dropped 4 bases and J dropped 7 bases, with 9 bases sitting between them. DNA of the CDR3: TGTGCCAGCAGCCCCTACTCAAATACGCAGTATTTT. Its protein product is CASSPYSNTQYF.

CDR3 bases: TGTGCCAGCAGGGATGTGGGGCATGATGAAAAACTGTTTTTT. Translation: CASRDVGHDEKLFF. The chain links TRBV28 to TRBJ1-4; tentatively, D is TRBD1 (5 bases). The CDR3 length is 14 residues. Trimming pared 6 bases from V and 6 bases from J, leaving 14 bases between. The germline V gene has CDR1 MDHEN and CDR2 SYDVKM.

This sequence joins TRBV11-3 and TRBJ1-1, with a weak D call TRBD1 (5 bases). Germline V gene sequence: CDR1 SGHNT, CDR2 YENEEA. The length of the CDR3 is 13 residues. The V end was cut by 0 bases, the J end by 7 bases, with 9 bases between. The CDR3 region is CASSLESDSEAFF. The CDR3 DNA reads TGTGCCAGCAGCTTAGAGAGTGACAGTGAAGCTTTCTTT. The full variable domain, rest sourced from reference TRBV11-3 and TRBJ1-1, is EAGVVQSPRYKIIEKKQPVAFWCNPISGHNTLYWYLQNLGQGPELLIRYENEEAVDDSQLPKDRFSAERLKGVDSTLKIQPAELGDSAVYLCASSLESDSEAFFGQGTRLTVV.

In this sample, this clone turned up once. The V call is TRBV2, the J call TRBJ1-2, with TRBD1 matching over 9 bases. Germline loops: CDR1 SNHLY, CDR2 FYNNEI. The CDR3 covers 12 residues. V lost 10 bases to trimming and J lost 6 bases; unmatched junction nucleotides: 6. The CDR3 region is CAILTGGNGYTF. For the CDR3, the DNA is TGTGCCATCCTGACAGGGGGAAATGGCTACACCTTC.

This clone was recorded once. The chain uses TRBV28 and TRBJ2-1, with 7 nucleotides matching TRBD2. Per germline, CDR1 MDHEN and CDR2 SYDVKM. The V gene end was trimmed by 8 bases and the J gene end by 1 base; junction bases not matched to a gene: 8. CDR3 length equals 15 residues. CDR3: CASSPSGGSYNEQFF. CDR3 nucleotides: TGTGCCAGCTCCCCTTCCGGGGGGTCCTACAATGAGCAGTTCTTC.

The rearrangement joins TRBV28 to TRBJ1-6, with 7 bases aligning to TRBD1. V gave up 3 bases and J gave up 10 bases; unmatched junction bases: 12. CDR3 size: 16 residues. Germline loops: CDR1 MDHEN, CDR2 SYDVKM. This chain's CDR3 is CASSLRTGIVYSPLHF. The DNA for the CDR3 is TGTGCCAGCAGTTTGAGGACAGGAATTGTTTACTCACCCCTCCACTTT.

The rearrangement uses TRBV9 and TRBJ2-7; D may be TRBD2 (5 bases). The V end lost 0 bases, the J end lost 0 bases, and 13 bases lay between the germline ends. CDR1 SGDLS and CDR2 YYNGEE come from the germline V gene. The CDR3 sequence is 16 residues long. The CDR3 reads CASSVEAGPSSYEQYF. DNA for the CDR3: TGTGCCAGCAGCGTAGAGGCGGGCCCTAGCTCCTACGAGCAGTACTTC.

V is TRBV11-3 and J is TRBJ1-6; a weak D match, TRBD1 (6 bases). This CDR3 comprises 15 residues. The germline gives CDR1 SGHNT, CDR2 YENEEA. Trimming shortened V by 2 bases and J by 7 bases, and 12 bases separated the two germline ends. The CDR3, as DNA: TGTGCCAGCAGCTTACTACAGGGTAGCAATTCACCCCTCCACTTT. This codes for CASSLLQGSNSPLHF.

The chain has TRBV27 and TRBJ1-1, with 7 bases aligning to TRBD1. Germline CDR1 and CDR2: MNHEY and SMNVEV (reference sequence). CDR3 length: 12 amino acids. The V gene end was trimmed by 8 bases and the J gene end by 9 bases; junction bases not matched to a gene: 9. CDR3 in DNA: TGTGCCAGCGGGATAGGGGGCAGTCAAGCTTTCTTT. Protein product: CASGIGGSQAFF.

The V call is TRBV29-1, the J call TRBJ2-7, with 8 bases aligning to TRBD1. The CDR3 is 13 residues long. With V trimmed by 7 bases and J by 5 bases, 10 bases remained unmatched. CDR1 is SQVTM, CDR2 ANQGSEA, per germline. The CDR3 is CSAGRQGSDEQYF. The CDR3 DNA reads TGCAGCGCCGGGAGACAGGGGTCCGACGAGCAGTACTTC.

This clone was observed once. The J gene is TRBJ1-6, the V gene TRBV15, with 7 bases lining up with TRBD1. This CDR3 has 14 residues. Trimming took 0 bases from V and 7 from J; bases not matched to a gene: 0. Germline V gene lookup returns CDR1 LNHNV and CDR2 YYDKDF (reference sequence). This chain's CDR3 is CATSRDRGNSPLHF. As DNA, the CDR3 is TGTGCCACCAGCAGAGACAGGGGGAATTCACCCCTCCACTTT. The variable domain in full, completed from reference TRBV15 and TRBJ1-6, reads DAMVIQNPRYQVTQFGKPVTLSCSQTLNHNVMYWYQQKSSQAPKLLFHYYDKDFNNEADTPDNFQSRRPNTSFCFLDIRSPGLGDTAMYLCATSRDRGNSPLHFGNGTRLTVT.

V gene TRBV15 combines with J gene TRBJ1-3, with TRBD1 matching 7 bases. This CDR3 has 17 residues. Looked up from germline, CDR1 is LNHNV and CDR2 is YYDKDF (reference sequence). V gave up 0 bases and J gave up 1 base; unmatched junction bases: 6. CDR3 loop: CATSREGGPESGNTIYF. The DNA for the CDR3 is TGTGCCACCAGCAGAGAAGGGGGCCCCGAGTCTGGAAACACCATATATTTT.

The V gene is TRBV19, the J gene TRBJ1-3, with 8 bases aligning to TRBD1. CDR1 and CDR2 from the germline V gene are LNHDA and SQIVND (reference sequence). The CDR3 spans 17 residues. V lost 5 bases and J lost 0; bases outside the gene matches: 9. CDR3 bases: TGTGCCAGTAGTTCTCCGGGACAGGTCCGCTCTGGAAACACCATATATTTT. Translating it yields CASSSPGQVRSGNTIYF.

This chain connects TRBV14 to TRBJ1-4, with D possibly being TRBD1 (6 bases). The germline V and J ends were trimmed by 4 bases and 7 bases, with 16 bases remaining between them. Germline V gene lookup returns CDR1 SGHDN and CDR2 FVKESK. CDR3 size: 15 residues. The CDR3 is CASSLLPGDSEKLFF. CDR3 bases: TGTGCCAGCAGCCTGTTGCCAGGGGATAGTGAAAAACTGTTTTTT.

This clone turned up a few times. The CDR3 coding sequence is TGTGCCAGCAGCCTTACAGGGACTGAAGCTTTCTTT. Protein product: CASSLTGTEAFF. The chain carries TRBV5-6 and TRBJ1-1; TRBD1 is a possible D gene (6 bases). V was pared by 4 bases and J by 5 bases, with 9 bases between. The germline V gene has CDR1 SGHDT and CDR2 YYEEEE. The CDR3 is made up of 12 amino acids. The full variable domain, in which reference TRBV5-6 and TRBJ1-1 provide the parts outside the CDR3, is DAGVTQSPTHLIKTRGQQVTLRCSPKSGHDTVSWYQQALGQGPQFIFQYYEEEERQRGNFPDRFSGHQFPNYSSELNVNALLLGDSALYLCASSLTGTEAFFGQGTRLTVV.

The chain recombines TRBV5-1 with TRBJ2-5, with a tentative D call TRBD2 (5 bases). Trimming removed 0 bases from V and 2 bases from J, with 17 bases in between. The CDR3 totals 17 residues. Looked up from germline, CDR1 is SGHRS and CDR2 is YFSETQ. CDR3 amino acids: CASSLDPSAREQETQYF. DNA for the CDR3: TGCGCCAGCAGCTTGGATCCATCTGCGAGGGAACAAGAGACCCAGTACTTC.

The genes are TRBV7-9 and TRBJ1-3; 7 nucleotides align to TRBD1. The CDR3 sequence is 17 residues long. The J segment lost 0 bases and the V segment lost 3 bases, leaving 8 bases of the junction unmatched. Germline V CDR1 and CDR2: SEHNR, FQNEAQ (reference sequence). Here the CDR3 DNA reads TGTGCCAGCAGCTTTGGCGACAGGGATTACTCTGGAAACACCATATATTTT. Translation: CASSFGDRDYSGNTIYF.

CDR3: CASRRGGQETQYF. The CDR3 region has the DNA TGTGCCAGCAGGAGGGGGGGGCAAGAGACCCAGTACTTC. This chain joins TRBV28 and TRBJ2-5, with D possibly matching TRBD2 (7 bases). The CDR3 totals 13 residues. Per germline, CDR1 MDHEN and CDR2 SYDVKM. Trimming shortened V by 6 bases and J by 2 bases, and 10 bases separated the two germline ends.

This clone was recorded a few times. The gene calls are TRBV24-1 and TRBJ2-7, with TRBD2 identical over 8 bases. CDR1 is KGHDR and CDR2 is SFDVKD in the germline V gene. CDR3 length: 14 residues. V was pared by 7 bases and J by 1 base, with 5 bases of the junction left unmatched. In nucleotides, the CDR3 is TGTGCCACCAGCTCCTCTAGCGGGTCCTACGAGCAGTACTTC. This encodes CATSSSSGSYEQYF.